The table lists the clone carrying this T cell receptor beta chain with a count of one. No antigen is known for it. J was trimmed by 5 bases and V by 3 bases; bases with no gene match: 9. The germline V gene encodes CDR1 DFQATT and CDR2 SNEGSKA (reference sequence). This CDR3 is 16 amino acids long. A linear amplification protocol produced the TCR libraries from 400 to 550 ng of total RNA. TCRdb reanalysed the reads using MiXCR and keeps one entry per CDR3 protein. The table lists about 180,000 distinct CDR3 sequences, about four fifths of them singletons. The data were obtained in a study of healthy donors' naive CD4 and CD8 T cells. Notes on the study in general: Positive CDR3 charge linked to CD4+ cells, negative to CD8+ cells. Naive CD4+ and CD8+ cells reportedly differed in usage of most V and J genes.

The clonotype comes from a pool of human donors in good health; the sample pools cells from several healthy donors. This sequence joins TRBV20-1 and TRBJ2-5; 13 bases are a match to TRBD2. The sample was naive CD4+ and CD8+ T cells sorted from blood, pooled from several donors. CDR3 residues: CSASPETSGRMETQYF. CDR3 coding DNA: TGCAGTGCTAGTCCTGAGACTAGCGGGAGGATGGAGACCCAGTACTTC.